This T cell receptor (beta chain) was identified in a study of shared clonotypes between healthy human individuals. The repertoire was sequenced with immunoSEQ multiplex PCR; TCRdb's copy has only in-frame clones and lacks some. The repertoire includes more than 550,000 clones, 90% of them detected once, and approximately 35% sits in the top ten. Both CD45RO+ cells and CCR7-negative CD45RA+ TemRA cells were combined to make up CD8 memory. The CDR3 is 16 amino acids. Germline V gives CDR1 SGDLS, CDR2 YYNGEE. The V and J ends lost 3 bases and 1 base, in that order; junction bases with no gene match: 6.

The rearrangement uses TRBV9 and TRBJ2-1; 8 positions match TRBD2. This clonotype originated in a young man in good health. Some clones in this sample may be carry-over from other donors' samples. Material: memory CD8+ T cells from PBMCs. Subset given: CD45RO+ cells pooled with CCR7-negative TemRA cells. The CDR3 is CASSGSGSGSYNEQFF. In DNA form, the CDR3 reads TGTGCCAGCAGCGGGAGCGGGAGTGGATCCTACAATGAGCAGTTCTTC.